This TCR beta chain comes out of a study of T cells in Graves' hyperthyroidism and ophthalmopathy. Study-wide background: Blood was drawn when the patient was first diagnosed and still untreated. Study-wide results and limits: Separating ophthalmopathy from stable hyperthyroidism was achieved by a 13 V-J model. Expanded thyroid clonotypes (above 0.001) were mostly also found in blood.

Duration under 3 months, a NOSPECS grade of at least 4, and a Clinical Activity Score of at least 3 characterized the ophthalmopathy patients. Researchers took RNA transcripts and amplified the TCR beta CDR3 regions from them. The primer set for the first-round RT-PCR of the TCR CDR3 was HTBI. TCRdb reanalysed the multiplex PCR reads using MiXCR and keeps one entry per CDR3 protein. This repertoire shows hundreds of thousands of distinct CDR3 sequences, approximately 14% found once; its top ten account for about 12%. This clonotype has ten or more counts. Its antigen is not known. CDR1 and CDR2 (germline): SGHRS, YFSETQ. This CDR3 is 15 amino acids long. Trimming removed 2 bases from V and 6 bases from J; junction bases left unmatched: 9.

The sequenced sample was blood. V gene TRBV5-1 combines with J gene TRBJ2-7; 9 bases align to TRBD2. The clonotype originates from a woman between 50 and 59 years old with Graves' ophthalmopathy. The CDR3 nucleotides read TGCGCCAGCAGCTTTGGGGCGGGAGGGGGGACCGAGCAGTACTTC. Translation: CASSFGAGGGTEQYF.